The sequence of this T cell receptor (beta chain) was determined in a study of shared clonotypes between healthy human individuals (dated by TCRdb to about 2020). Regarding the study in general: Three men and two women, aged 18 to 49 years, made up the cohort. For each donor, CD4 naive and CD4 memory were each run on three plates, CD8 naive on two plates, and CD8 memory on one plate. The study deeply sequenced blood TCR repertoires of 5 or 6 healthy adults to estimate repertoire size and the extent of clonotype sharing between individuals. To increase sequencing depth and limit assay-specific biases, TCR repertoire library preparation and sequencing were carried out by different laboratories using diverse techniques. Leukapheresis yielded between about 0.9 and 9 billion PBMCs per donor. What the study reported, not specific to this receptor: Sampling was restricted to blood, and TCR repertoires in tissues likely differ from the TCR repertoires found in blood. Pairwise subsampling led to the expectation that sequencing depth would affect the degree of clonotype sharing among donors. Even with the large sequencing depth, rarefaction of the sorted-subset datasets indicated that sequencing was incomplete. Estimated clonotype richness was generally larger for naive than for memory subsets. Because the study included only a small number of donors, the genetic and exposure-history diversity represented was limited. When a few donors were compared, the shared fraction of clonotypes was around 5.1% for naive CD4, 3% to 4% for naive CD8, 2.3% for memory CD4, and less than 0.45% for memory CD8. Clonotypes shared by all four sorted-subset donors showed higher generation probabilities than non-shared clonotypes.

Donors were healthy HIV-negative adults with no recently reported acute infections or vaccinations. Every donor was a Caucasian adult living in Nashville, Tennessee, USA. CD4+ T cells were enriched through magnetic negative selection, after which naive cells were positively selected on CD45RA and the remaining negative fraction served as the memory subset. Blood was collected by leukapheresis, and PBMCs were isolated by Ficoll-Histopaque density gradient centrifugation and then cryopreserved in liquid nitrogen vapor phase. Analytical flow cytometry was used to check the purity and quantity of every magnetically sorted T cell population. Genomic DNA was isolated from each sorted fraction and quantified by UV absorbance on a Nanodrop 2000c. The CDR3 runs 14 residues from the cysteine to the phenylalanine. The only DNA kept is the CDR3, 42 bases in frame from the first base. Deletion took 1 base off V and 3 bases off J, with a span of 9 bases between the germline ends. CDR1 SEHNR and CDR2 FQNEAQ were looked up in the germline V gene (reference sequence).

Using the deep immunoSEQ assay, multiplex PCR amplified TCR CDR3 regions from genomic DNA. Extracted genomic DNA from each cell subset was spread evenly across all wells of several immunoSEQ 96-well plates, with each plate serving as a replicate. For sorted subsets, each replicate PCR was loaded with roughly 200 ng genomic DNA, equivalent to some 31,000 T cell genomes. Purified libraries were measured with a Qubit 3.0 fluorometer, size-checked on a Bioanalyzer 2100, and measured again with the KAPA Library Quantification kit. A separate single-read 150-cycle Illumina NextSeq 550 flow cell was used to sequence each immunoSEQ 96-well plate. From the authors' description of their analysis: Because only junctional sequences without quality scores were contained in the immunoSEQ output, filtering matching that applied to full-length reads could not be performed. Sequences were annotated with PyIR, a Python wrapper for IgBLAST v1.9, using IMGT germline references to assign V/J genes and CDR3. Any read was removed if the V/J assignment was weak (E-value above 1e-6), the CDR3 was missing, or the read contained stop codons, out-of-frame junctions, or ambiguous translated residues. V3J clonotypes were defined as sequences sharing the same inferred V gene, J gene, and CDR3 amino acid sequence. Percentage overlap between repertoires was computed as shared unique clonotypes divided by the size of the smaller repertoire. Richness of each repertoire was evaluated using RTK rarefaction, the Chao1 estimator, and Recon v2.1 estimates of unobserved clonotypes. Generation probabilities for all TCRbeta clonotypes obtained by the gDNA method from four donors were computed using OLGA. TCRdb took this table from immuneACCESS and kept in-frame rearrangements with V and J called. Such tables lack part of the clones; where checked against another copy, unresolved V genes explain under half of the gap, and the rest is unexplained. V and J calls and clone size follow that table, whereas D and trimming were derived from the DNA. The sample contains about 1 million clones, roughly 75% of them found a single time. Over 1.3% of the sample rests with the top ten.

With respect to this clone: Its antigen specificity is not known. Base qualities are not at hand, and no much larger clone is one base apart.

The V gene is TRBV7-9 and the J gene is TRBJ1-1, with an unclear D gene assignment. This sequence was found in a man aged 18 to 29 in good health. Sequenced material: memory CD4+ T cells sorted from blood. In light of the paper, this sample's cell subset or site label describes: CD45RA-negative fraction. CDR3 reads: CASSLVNTHTEAFF. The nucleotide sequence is TGTGCCAGCAGCTTAGTTAATACGCACACTGAAGCTTTCTTT.